This T cell receptor (beta chain) was obtained from a study of identical twins. The CDR3 runs to 15 residues. Germline CDR1 LGHDT, CDR2 YNNKEL (reference sequence). V was pared by 3 bases and J by 5 bases, with 7 bases of the junction left unmatched. Remarks on this clonotype: Its cognate antigen is unknown.

Via MiXCR, TCRdb re-called the 5' RACE reads, giving one row per CDR3 protein. The data contain 690,000 or so distinct CDR3 sequences, less than 10% of them singletons. General study findings and limits: Researchers reported weaker excess twin sharing in beta out-of-frame sequences. Models underestimated TCR alpha sharing (out-of-frame) in monozygotic twins. Fewer insertions characterized abundant cord blood beta clonotypes, whereas memory repertoires showed none.

These data also formed part of another study, on yellow fever vaccine responses in identical twins.

This TCR came from a woman between 18 and 29 years old in good health. The chain is built from TRBV3-1 and TRBJ2-3; 8 bases are shared with TRBD1. Sequencing was performed on PBMCs. Here the CDR3 DNA reads TGTGCCAGCAGCCAGTGGCGGACAGGGCTAGATACGCAGTATTTT. Amino acids: CASSQWRTGLDTQYF.